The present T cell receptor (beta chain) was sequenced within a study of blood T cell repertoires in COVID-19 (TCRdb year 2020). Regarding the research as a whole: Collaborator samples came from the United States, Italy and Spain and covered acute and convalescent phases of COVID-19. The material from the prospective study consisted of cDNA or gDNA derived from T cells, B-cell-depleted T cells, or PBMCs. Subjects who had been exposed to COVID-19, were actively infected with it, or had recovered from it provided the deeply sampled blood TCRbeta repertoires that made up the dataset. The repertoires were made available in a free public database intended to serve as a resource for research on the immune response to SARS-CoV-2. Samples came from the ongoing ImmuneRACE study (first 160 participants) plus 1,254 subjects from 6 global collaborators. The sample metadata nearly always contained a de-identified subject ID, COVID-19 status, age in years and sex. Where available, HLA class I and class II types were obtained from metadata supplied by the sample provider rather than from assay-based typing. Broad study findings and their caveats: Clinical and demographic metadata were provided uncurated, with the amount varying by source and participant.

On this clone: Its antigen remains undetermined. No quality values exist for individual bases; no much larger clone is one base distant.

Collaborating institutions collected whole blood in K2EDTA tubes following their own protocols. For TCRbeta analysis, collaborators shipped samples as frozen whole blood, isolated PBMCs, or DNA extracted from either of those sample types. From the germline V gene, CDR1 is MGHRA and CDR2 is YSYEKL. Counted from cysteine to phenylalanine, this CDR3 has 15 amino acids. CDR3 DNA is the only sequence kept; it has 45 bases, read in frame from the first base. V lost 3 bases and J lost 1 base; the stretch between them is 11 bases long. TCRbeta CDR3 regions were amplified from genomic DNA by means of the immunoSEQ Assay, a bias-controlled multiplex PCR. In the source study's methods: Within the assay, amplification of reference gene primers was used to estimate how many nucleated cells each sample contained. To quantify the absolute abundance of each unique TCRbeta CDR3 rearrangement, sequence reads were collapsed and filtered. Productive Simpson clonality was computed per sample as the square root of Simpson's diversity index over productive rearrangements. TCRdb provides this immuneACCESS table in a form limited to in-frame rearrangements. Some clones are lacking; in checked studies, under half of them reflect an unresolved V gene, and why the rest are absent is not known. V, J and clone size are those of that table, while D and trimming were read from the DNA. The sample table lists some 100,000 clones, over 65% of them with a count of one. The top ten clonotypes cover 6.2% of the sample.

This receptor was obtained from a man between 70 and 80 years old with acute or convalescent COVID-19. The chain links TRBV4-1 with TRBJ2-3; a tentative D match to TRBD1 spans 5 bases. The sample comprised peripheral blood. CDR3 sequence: CASSHQGYGTDTQYF. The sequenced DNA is TGCGCCAGCAGCCATCAGGGTTACGGCACAGATACGCAGTATTTT.